Following are 25 T cell receptor beta chains from one sample sequenced in a study of cytomegalovirus exposure and HLA in healthy donors. PCR amplification relied on 60 Vbeta primers (plus 13 Jbeta primers). Sequencing was performed with immunoSEQ multiplex PCR; in TCRdb, only in-frame clones are kept and a portion is missing. The sample includes 100,000 or so clones, roughly three quarters seen only once; the top ten take roughly 1.2%. Sequenced: PBMCs. These receptors all come from a man aged 35 to 55 in good health and CMV-seronegative.

This chain links TRBV7-2 with TRBJ2-5; 9 bases fit TRBD2. Germline V gene sequence: CDR1 SGHTA, CDR2 FQGNSA. J gave up 5 bases and V 4 bases, and 5 bases lay outside the gene matches. CDR3 length equals 14 residues. CDR3 sequence (DNA): TGTGCCAGCAGCTATAGCGGGAGAGGGGAGACCCAGTACTTC. It encodes CASSYSGRGETQYF.

This CDR3 reads CASSFGQEQPQHF. The CDR3 DNA reads TGTGCCAGCAGTTTCGGACAAGAACAGCCCCAGCATTTT. The chain is built from TRBV6-5 and TRBJ1-5; a weak D match, TRBD1 (5 bases). CDR1 is MNHEY, CDR2 SVGAGI, per germline. The CDR3 length is 13 residues. V lost 4 bases to trimming and J lost 7 bases, with 11 bases between them.

DNA of the CDR3: TGTGCCAGCTCACACACTACGGGACAGGTAAATAGCAATCAGCCCCAGCATTTT. Residues: CASSHTTGQVNSNQPQHF. This chain connects TRBV18 to TRBJ1-5; TRBD1 agrees at 8 bases. The junction had 11 bases not matched to a gene; V was cut back by 4 bases and J by 0 bases. The CDR3 is 18 residues long. The germline V gene encodes CDR1 KGHSH and CDR2 LQKENI.

The genes are TRBV6-4 and TRBJ2-1; TRBD1 matches 9 bases. Germline CDR1 and CDR2: MRHNA and SNTAGT. The CDR3 sequence is 15 residues long. The J segment lost 10 bases and the V segment lost 0 bases, leaving 7 bases of the junction unmatched. CDR3 amino acids: CASSDSWGQGGEQFF. CDR3 coding DNA: TGTGCCAGCAGTGACTCGTGGGGACAGGGTGGAGAGCAGTTCTTC.

The chain couples TRBV13 to TRBJ2-5; unclear D gene. CDR3 length equals 14 residues. Looked up from germline, CDR1 is PRHDT and CDR2 is FYEKMQ (reference sequence). V was pared by 1 base and J by 1 base, with 7 bases between. The CDR3 DNA follows: TGTGCCAGCAGCTTAGTACAGAGCCAAGAGACCCAGTACTTC. Residues: CASSLVQSQETQYF.

The gene calls are TRBV27 and TRBJ2-7; 10 nucleotides match TRBD1. The trim removed 1 base at V and 6 bases at J, leaving 6 bases unmatched. The length of the CDR3 is 15 residues. Germline V gene sequence: CDR1 MNHEY, CDR2 SMNVEV (reference sequence). The CDR3 spells CASSLWTGGFSEQYF. CDR3 in DNA: TGTGCCAGCAGTTTATGGACAGGGGGGTTCTCCGAGCAGTACTTC.

This sequence joins TRBV7-9 and TRBJ1-5, with 7 bases matching TRBD1. V lost 4 bases, J lost 5 bases, and 5 bases stayed unmatched. Germline values: CDR1 SEHNR, CDR2 FQNEAQ (reference sequence). CDR3 length: 14 residues. The CDR3 reads CASSSGQEDQPQHF. The DNA of the CDR3 is TGTGCCAGCAGCTCTGGACAGGAAGATCAGCCCCAGCATTTT.

This clone was picked up one time. The chain couples TRBV6-1 to TRBJ2-7; D is possibly TRBD1 (6 bases). V was pared by 7 bases and J by 2 bases, with 15 bases between. This CDR3 comprises 14 residues. Germline V gives CDR1 MNHNS, CDR2 SASEGT. CDR3 residues: CASMKGHSAYEQYF. CDR3 in DNA: TGTGCCAGCATGAAGGGACACAGCGCCTACGAGCAGTACTTC.

The chain carries TRBV6-5 and TRBJ1-3, with 7 bases matching TRBD1. J lost 0 bases, V lost 4 bases, and 6 bases had no gene match. CDR1 is MNHEY, CDR2 SVGAGI, per germline. The CDR3 contains 16 residues. The CDR3 loop reads CASSLGQRSSGNTIYF. DNA for the CDR3: TGTGCCAGCAGTTTGGGACAGCGAAGCTCTGGAAACACCATATATTTT.

The gene calls are TRBV14 and TRBJ2-7, with TRBD2 matching 8 bases. CDR3 length: 15 amino acids. The V gene's germline CDR1 is SGHDN and CDR2 FVKESK. J was trimmed by 6 bases and V by 2 bases; bases with no gene match: 9. CDR3 DNA sequence: TGTGCCAGCAGCCAATCCCCCCCGGGGGGGTCCGAGCAGTACTTC. Its protein product is CASSQSPPGGSEQYF. Looking up the rest from reference TRBV14 and TRBJ2-7 gives the full variable domain: EAGVTQFPSHSVIEKGQTVTLRCDPISGHDNLYWYRRVMGKEIKFLLHFVKESKQDESGMPNNRFLAERTGGTYSTLKVQPAELEDSGVYFCASSQSPPGGSEQYFGPGTRLTVT.

This rearrangement joins TRBV29-1 to TRBJ1-2; no clear D gene. Germline lookup yields CDR1 SQVTM and CDR2 ANQGSEA. Between the trimmed V and J ends, which lost 0 bases and 4 bases, there was a span of 18 bases. The CDR3 contains 16 residues. In nucleotides, the CDR3 is TGCAGCGTTGAAGATTATGTGGCGGGGAAGGGCTATGGCTACACCTTC. It encodes CSVEDYVAGKGYGYTF. Drawing the rest from reference TRBV29-1 and TRBJ1-2, the complete variable domain is SAVISQKPSRDICQRGTSLTIQCQVDSQVTMMFWYRQQPGQSLTLIATANQGSEATYESGFVIDKFPISRPNLTFSTLTVSNMSPEDSSIYLCSVEDYVAGKGYGYTFGSGTRLTVV.

This clone was seen only a few times. The chain combines TRBV5-4 with TRBJ1-5, with 9 nucleotides matching TRBD1. The ends lost 4 bases at V and 2 bases at J; junction bases unmatched: 13. This CDR3 contains 18 residues. In germline, CDR1 is SGHNT, CDR2 YYREEE (reference sequence). The CDR3 region is CASSQSGTGSIGNQPQHF. CDR3 coding DNA: TGTGCCAGCAGCCAATCCGGGACAGGGAGTATAGGCAATCAGCCCCAGCATTTT.

Only a few counts were recorded for this clone. The rearrangement uses TRBV6-5 and TRBJ2-5, with D possibly matching TRBD1 (6 bases). This CDR3 is built from 14 residues. V shed 2 bases and J shed 5 bases, with 12 bases lying between them. CDR1 and CDR2 from the germline V gene are MNHEY and SVGAGI. The CDR3 region has the DNA TGTGCCAGCAGTTACATGGGACAAGCGGAGACCCAGTACTTC. It codes for CASSYMGQAETQYF.

This clone was seen once. This sequence joins TRBV6-1 and TRBJ2-7, with D perhaps TRBD2 (5 bases). The CDR3 loop spans 12 amino acids. V dropped 6 bases and J dropped 0 bases, with 6 bases sitting between them. Germline CDR1 MNHNS, CDR2 SASEGT. The CDR3 sequence is CASRGSSYEQYF. The DNA of the CDR3 is TGTGCCAGCAGAGGGAGCTCCTACGAGCAGTACTTC.

The chain links TRBV10-3 to TRBJ1-2; 12 bases fit TRBD1. The CDR3 is 15 amino acids. Trimming cost V 5 bases and J 8 bases; bases outside gene matches: 9. CDR1 and CDR2 from the germline V gene are ENHRY and SYGVKD. In DNA, the CDR3 is TGTGCCATCAGTCAGAATCCGGGACAGGGGGCCGGCTACACCTTC. Translation gives CAISQNPGQGAGYTF.

The chain carries TRBV5-4 and TRBJ2-3, with 12 nucleotides matching TRBD2. The junction had 11 bases not matched to a gene; V was cut back by 3 bases and J by 0 bases. Per germline, CDR1 SGHNT and CDR2 YYREEE (reference sequence). This CDR3 contains 19 residues. The CDR3 protein is CASSWDLAGGLVSTDTQYF. The CDR3 DNA follows: TGTGCCAGCAGCTGGGATCTAGCGGGGGGGCTGGTGAGCACAGATACGCAGTATTTT.

The V call is TRBV6-6, the J call TRBJ1-1, with 8 nucleotides matching TRBD1. The V gene's germline CDR1 is MNHNY and CDR2 SVGAGI (reference sequence). V trimming: 11 bases; J trimming: 3 bases; junction bases outside the gene matches: 8. The length of the CDR3 is 13 residues. The chain's CDR3 is CAGQGDGDTEAFF. The DNA for the CDR3 is TGTGCCGGACAGGGTGACGGGGACACTGAAGCTTTCTTT.

This chain links TRBV6-6 with TRBJ1-6; D remains unclear. This CDR3 has 16 residues. Germline CDR1 is MNHNY and CDR2 is SVGAGI (reference sequence). The V end was cut by 0 bases, the J end by 0 bases, with 6 bases between. CDR3 residues: CASSYSASSYNSPLHF. CDR3 coding DNA: TGTGCCAGCAGTTACTCAGCGAGCTCCTATAATTCACCCCTCCACTTT.

V and J are TRBV5-1 and TRBJ2-5; TRBD1 aligns across 8 bases. This CDR3 has 15 residues. Germline V gives CDR1 SGHRS, CDR2 YFSETQ. V was pared by 0 bases and J by 1 base, with 2 bases of the junction left unmatched. The CDR3 sequence: CASSLAQGAQETQYF. CDR3 nucleotide sequence: TGCGCCAGCAGCTTGGCCCAGGGGGCCCAAGAGACCCAGTACTTC.

J is TRBJ2-1 and V is TRBV9; the D gene is possibly TRBD1 (5 bases). Germline V gene sequence: CDR1 SGDLS, CDR2 YYNGEE. This CDR3 has 13 amino acids. The V and J ends lost 4 bases and 5 bases respectively, with 10 bases between them. This CDR3 reads CASSPDSHNEQFF. As DNA, the CDR3 is TGTGCCAGCAGCCCCGACAGCCACAATGAGCAGTTCTTC.

The rearrangement links TRBV18 to TRBJ1-2; the match to TRBD1 covers 9 bases. The junction had 9 bases not matched to a gene; V was cut back by 6 bases and J by 4 bases. Germline CDR1 KGHSH, CDR2 LQKENI. This CDR3 contains 15 residues. The chain's CDR3 is CASSRGQGNGYGYTF. The CDR3 DNA sequence: TGTGCCAGCTCCCGGGGACAGGGAAACGGCTATGGCTACACCTTC. The variable domain in full, with the rest retrieved from reference TRBV18 and TRBJ1-2, is NAGVMQNPRHLVRRRGQEARLRCSPMKGHSHVYWYRQLPEEGLKFMVYLQKENIIDESGMPKERFSAEFPKEGPSILRIQQVVRGDSAAYFCASSRGQGNGYGYTFGSGTRLTVV.

This clone was detected once. V usage is TRBV19 and J usage is TRBJ2-2, with 13 positions matching TRBD2. J gave up 6 bases and V 7 bases, and 2 bases lay outside the gene matches. Looked up from germline, CDR1 is LNHDA and CDR2 is SQIVND (reference sequence). This CDR3 contains 14 residues. In DNA, the CDR3 is TGTGCCAGTAAACTAGCGGGAGGGTCCGGGGAGCTGTTTTTT. It yields the protein CASKLAGGSGELFF.

The chain recombines TRBV2 with TRBJ1-3; 7 nucleotides line up with TRBD1. V trimming: 6 bases; J trimming: 0 bases; junction bases outside the gene matches: 8. CDR1 SNHLY and CDR2 FYNNEI come from the germline V gene. The CDR3 loop spans 16 amino acids. The CDR3 DNA reads as TGTGCCAGCAGGGCCCGGACAGGATACTCTGGAAACACCATATATTTT. This translates into CASRARTGYSGNTIYF.

This chain joins TRBV27 and TRBJ1-2; D unclear. The CDR3 covers 15 residues. From germline, CDR1 is MNHEY and CDR2 SMNVEV (reference sequence). V lost 0 bases and J 4 bases, leaving 12 bases between the germline ends. CDR3: CASSLSQALFYGYTF. CDR3 DNA sequence: TGTGCCAGCAGTTTATCCCAGGCCCTTTTCTATGGCTACACCTTC.

This rearrangement joins TRBV9 to TRBJ2-4, with D maybe TRBD1 (6 bases). The germline V gene encodes CDR1 SGDLS and CDR2 YYNGEE. The length of the CDR3 is 14 residues. Trimming removed 0 bases at V and 6 bases at J, with 10 bases between. This CDR3 reads CASSVGGQVNIQYF. The CDR3 DNA is TGTGCCAGCAGCGTAGGGGGACAAGTAAACATTCAGTACTTC.